This TCR beta chain was retrieved from a study of T cell responses to AZD1222 COVID-19 vaccine. About the study: Samples with a second dose at about 4 or about 12 weeks were pooled together. Notes on the study in general: The sample set comprised mostly white British donors with more females, and clonal diversity was possibly underestimated.

This CDR3 spans 14 amino acids. Germline V gene lookup returns CDR1 SGDLS and CDR2 YYNGEE. The trim removed 3 bases at V and 7 bases at J, leaving 8 bases unmatched. Method: immunoSEQ multiplex PCR; TCRdb's copy keeps in-frame clones and lacks some. The repertoire holds around 110,000 clones, with over 75% as singletons. Of note for this clone: Its antigen is not known.

This clonotype was sampled from an adult in good health. The rearrangement joins TRBV9 to TRBJ1-2; TRBD1 agrees at 8 bases. Sample: peripheral blood, taken on day 0 of AZD1222 vaccination. CDR3 protein: CASSAGRTGSGYTF. The DNA of the CDR3 is TGTGCCAGCAGCGCAGGCCGGACAGGGTCTGGCTACACCTTC.